This entry lists 9 T cell receptor beta chains sequenced from one sample in a study of shared clonotypes between healthy human individuals. Cells designated naive CD8 were CD45RO-negative and were positively selected for CCR7, with terminally differentiated effector memory CD45RA+ cells excluded. Sequencing was performed with immunoSEQ multiplex PCR; in TCRdb, only in-frame clones are kept and a portion is missing. The sample lists millions of clones, roughly 94% occurring once. The source material was naive CD8+ T cells sorted from blood. The receptor set was obtained from a man aged 18 to 29 in good health.

The chain couples TRBV30 to TRBJ1-2; D is possibly TRBD1 (6 bases). The V gene's germline CDR1 is GTSNPN and CDR2 SVGIG (reference sequence). The CDR3 is 16 amino acids. The ends were cut back, 0 bases at V and 5 bases at J, with 19 bases in the middle. Here the CDR3 DNA reads TGTGCCTGGAGTGTACTGCCCGCAGGGGCTTGGTATGGCTACACCTTC. This sequence encodes CAWSVLPAGAWYGYTF.

This rearrangement joins TRBV2 to TRBJ2-1, with 7 positions matching TRBD2. This CDR3 region has 15 residues. Germline assignment: CDR1 SNHLY and CDR2 FYNNEI. The J segment lost 7 bases and the V segment lost 2 bases, leaving 8 bases of the junction unmatched. Here the CDR3 reads CASSETAGVRNEQFF. The CDR3 DNA is TGTGCCAGCAGTGAAACGGCGGGAGTGCGGAATGAGCAGTTCTTC.

The chain employs TRBV27 and TRBJ2-3; 8 nucleotides match TRBD1. Germline V gene sequence: CDR1 MNHEY, CDR2 SMNVEV (reference sequence). V was pared by 7 bases and J by 2 bases, with 11 bases of the junction left unmatched. The CDR3 spans 16 residues. The CDR3 loop is CASTPLPTGDTDTQYF. The CDR3 nucleotides are TGTGCCAGCACCCCTTTGCCGACAGGGGACACAGATACGCAGTATTTT.

The chain has TRBV19 and TRBJ1-4; D remains ambiguous. V was cut by 4 bases and J by 0 bases, with 15 bases left in between. The CDR3 runs 17 residues. Germline V gene data show CDR1 as LNHDA and CDR2 as SQIVND (reference sequence). The CDR3 region is CASSSGQLLATNEKLFF. In nucleotides, the CDR3 is TGTGCCAGTAGTAGTGGGCAGTTGCTTGCAACTAATGAAAAACTGTTTTTT.

Of note for this clone: The sample carries other DNA sequences with the same CDR3. This chain links TRBV10-3 with TRBJ2-7; TRBD1 matches 9 bases. V dropped 6 bases and J dropped 1; count of bases not matched to a gene: 4. CDR3 length: 14 residues. Germline V gives CDR1 ENHRY, CDR2 SYGVKD. For the CDR3, the DNA is TGTGCCATCAGAGCGGACAGGGGTTCCTACGAGCAGTACTTC. It translates to CAIRADRGSYEQYF.

CDR3 sequence (DNA): TGTGCCAGCAGTGATAGGACAGGGTACGAGCAGTACTTC. Its translation: CASSDRTGYEQYF. This chain links TRBV6-1 with TRBJ2-7; 8 bases align to TRBD1. This CDR3 comprises 13 residues. V lost 3 bases and J lost 4; bases outside the gene matches: 2. Looked up from germline, CDR1 is MNHNS and CDR2 is SASEGT.

The chain links TRBV9 to TRBJ1-1; tentatively, D is TRBD1 (5 bases). The V gene lost 0 bases and the J gene lost 3 bases, with 12 bases spanning the gap. The germline V gene has CDR1 SGDLS and CDR2 YYNGEE. The CDR3 is 15 amino acids. DNA for the CDR3: TGTGCCAGCAGCGTAGAGGGGACTGAGTACACTGAAGCTTTCTTT. The encoded protein is CASSVEGTEYTEAFF. Filled out from reference TRBV9 and TRBJ1-1, the complete variable domain reads DSGVTQTPKHLITATGQRVTLRCSPRSGDLSVYWYQQSLDQGLQFLIQYYNGEERAKGNILERFSAQQFPDLHSELNLSSLELGDSALYFCASSVEGTEYTEAFFGQGTRLTVV.

The chain carries TRBV7-8 and TRBJ1-5, with a tentative D call TRBD1 (5 bases). V was trimmed by 1 base and J by 9 bases, leaving 10 bases between them. Germline CDR1 SGHVS, CDR2 FQNEAQ. This CDR3 has 13 residues. CDR3 in DNA: TGTGCCAGCAGCTTAGGGTCTCAGGGGCCCCAGCATTTT. Encoded protein: CASSLGSQGPQHF. Looking up the rest from reference TRBV7-8 and TRBJ1-5 gives the full variable domain: GAGVSQSPRYKVAKRGQDVALRCDPISGHVSLFWYQQALGQGPEFLTYFQNEAQLDKSGLPSDRFFAERPEGSVSTLKIQRTQQEDSAVYLCASSLGSQGPQHFGDGTRLSIL.

Points on this clone: The same CDR3 is also encoded by other DNA sequences in this sample. The V gene is TRBV2, the J gene TRBJ1-5; TRBD1 matches at 8 bases. The CDR3 is 13 amino acids. The V gene's germline CDR1 is SNHLY and CDR2 FYNNEI. V was pared by 5 bases and J by 7 bases, with 4 bases of the junction left unmatched. Here the CDR3 DNA reads TGTGCCAGCAGTTGGACAGGGAACCAGCCCCAGCATTTT. It translates to CASSWTGNQPQHF.